This T cell receptor beta chain was observed in a study of T cell responses to AZD1222 COVID-19 vaccine (dated by TCRdb to 2020 to 2023). With respect to the entire study: AZD1222 recipients with second doses at about 4 weeks or about 12 weeks were pooled, because spike-specific TCR depth and breadth did not differ between schedules. TCR sequencing covered 233 trial participants: some 210 given two doses of AZD1222 and approximately 26 given two doses of MenACWY control vaccine. Enrollment into the trials was organized by age into subgroups of 18-55, 56-69 and 70-plus years, and those subgroups contained roughly 150, 30 and 60 TCR-sequenced participants, respectively. Study-wide conclusions, independent of this receptor: The whole spike protein was spanned by vaccine-associated CD4 TCRs, and dominant responses were seen in regions 160-218 and 743-854. Participants were mostly white British and included more females than males, and it was suggested by the authors that clonal diversity may have been underestimated. Spike-specific TCR breadth and depth rose significantly after two AZD1222 doses compared with day 0 and with MenACWY recipients. The 56-69-year group was small, and its depth increase did not reach significance, likely because of low power. No day 14 peak-response samples were available, so repertoires were characterized only after the peak T cell response. Conclusions about previously exposed vaccinees are limited, since just five to seven AZD1222 recipients were seropositive for SARS-CoV-2 at baseline. Nearly half of unique spike-specific TCRs reportedly recognized epitopes outside regions mutated in the B.1.351 and B.1.1.7 variants.

Taken with the paper, the label for time point translates to: baseline before first vaccination. The vaccinee samples were drawn from two UK trials, COV001 and COV002, one of which was a single-blind randomized controlled phase 2/3 trial testing AZD1222 (ChAdOx1 nCoV-19) in healthy adults. For TCRbeta chain sequencing, PBMC samples from trial participants were taken at day 0 and at day 28 after the second dose. The CDR3 regions of human TCRbeta chains were subjected to immunosequencing. The authors processed their data as follows. Repertoire TCRs were matched against a reference library of SARS-CoV-2-specific TCRs generated with the MIRA antigen-specificity platform. Breadth was defined as the fraction of unique TCRs that were SARS-CoV-2-associated, and depth was defined as the fraction of total T cells that were SARS-CoV-2-associated. Using the MIRA data, every spike-specific TCR was mapped to the spike region that the TCR reacted to and assigned to either a CD4 or a CD8 class. Log10-transformed breadth and depth values were compared by one-way ANOVA with Sidak's multiple comparisons tests. In TCRdb, the immuneACCESS table is reduced to in-frame sequences with V and J assigned. These tables do not hold every clone; where another copy was compared, an unresolved V gene accounts for under half, and the others remain unexplained. For V, J and clone size, that table is used; D and trimming come from the DNA. Counted in this sample were over 110,000 clones; about 92% of them appeared once. 5.1% of the sample belongs to the ten largest clones.

V is clipped by 4 bases and J by 7 bases, and the sequence between their germline boundaries is 14 bases long. From a lookup of the germline V gene, CDR1 and CDR2 are MNHEY and SVGEGT. The CDR3 runs 15 residues from the cysteine to the phenylalanine. The kept DNA is CDR3 alone, 45 bases in frame from the first base. In regard to this clone: Its antigen is not yet known. Per-base quality was not reported, and no clone a single base away is much larger than it.

Sample: peripheral blood, taken on day 0 of AZD1222 vaccination. This clonotype originated in an adult in good health. This chain joins TRBV6-2 or TRBV6-3 to TRBJ1-6; no D segment can be confidently identified. The CDR3 protein sequence reads: CASSFTNFQNSPLHF. In nucleotide form, the sequence is TGTGCCAGCAGTTTCACGAACTTCCAAAATTCACCCCTCCACTTT.